This T cell receptor (beta chain) was captured by sequencing in a study of molecular identifiers for immune sequencing clone quantification. Study information: In the replicates, RNA derived from approximately 20,000 or 100,000 naive CD8 cells was divided into five parts, and four were sequenced.

Note on this clonotype: No antigen is known for it.

Previously described methods and listed TCR primers produced bulk TCR libraries. TCRdb re-called the PCR reads through MiXCR, storing one row per CDR3 protein. Among some 93,000 distinct CDR3 sequences listed, 21% were seen once. Overall study results and limits: Clones that exceeded 20 RNA copies held over 97% of effector molecules, yet under 1% in naive cells.

The sorting of naive CD8 T cells used the CD8+CD4-CCR7+CD45RA+ phenotype. The junction had 5 bases not matched to a gene; V was cut back by 6 bases and J by 3 bases. The CDR3 covers 13 residues. CDR1 is MNHEY, CDR2 SMNVEV, per germline (reference sequence). The J gene is TRBJ2-7, the V gene TRBV27, with TRBD1 identical over 7 bases. The sample was naive CD8+ T cells from blood, with Jurkat cell RNA spiked in. Described subset: FACS-sorted CD8+CD4-CCR7+CD45RA+ naive T cells. This sequence originates from a human donor in good health. Some libraries in this study had Jurkat cell RNA spiked in. In nucleotides, the CDR3 is TGTGCCAGCAGCGCACAGGGGTACTACGAGCAGTACTTC. This translates into CASSAQGYYEQYF.